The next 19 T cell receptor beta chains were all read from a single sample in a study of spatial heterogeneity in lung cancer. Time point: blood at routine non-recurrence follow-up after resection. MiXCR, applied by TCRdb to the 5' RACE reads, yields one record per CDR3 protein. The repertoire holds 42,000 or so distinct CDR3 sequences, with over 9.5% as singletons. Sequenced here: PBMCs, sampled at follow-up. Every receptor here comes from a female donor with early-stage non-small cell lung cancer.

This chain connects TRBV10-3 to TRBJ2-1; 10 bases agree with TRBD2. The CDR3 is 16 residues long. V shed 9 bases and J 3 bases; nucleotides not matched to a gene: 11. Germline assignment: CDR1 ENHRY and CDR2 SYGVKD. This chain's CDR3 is CAMAPSSGGDYNEQFF. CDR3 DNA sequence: TGTGCCATGGCCCCTTCTAGCGGGGGTGACTACAATGAGCAGTTCTTC.

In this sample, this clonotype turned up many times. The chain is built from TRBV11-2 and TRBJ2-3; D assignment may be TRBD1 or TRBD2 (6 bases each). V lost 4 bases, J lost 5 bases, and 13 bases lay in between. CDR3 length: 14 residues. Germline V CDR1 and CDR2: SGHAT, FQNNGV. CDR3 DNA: TGTGCCAGCAGCTCCAACCGGGGGCGAGATACGCAGTATTTT. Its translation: CASSSNRGRDTQYF.

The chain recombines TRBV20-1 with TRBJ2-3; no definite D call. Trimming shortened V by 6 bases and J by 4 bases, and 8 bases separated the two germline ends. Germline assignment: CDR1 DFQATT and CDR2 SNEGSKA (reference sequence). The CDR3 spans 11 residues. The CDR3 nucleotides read TGCAGTGCAATAGCAGCAGATACGCAGTATTTT. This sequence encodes CSAIAADTQYF.

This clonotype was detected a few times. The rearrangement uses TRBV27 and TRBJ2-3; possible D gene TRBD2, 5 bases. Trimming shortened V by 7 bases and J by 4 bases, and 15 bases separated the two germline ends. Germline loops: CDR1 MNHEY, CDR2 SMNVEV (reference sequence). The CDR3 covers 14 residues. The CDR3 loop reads CASNEGFRADTQYF. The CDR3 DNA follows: TGTGCCAGCAATGAGGGCTTTAGGGCAGATACGCAGTATTTT.

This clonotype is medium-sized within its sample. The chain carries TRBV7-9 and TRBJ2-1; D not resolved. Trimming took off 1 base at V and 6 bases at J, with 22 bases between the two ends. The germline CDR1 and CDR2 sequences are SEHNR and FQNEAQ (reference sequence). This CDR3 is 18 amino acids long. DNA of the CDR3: TGTGCCAGCAGCTTAGTATTAGCTCGATCGCCGATTACCAATGAGCAGTTCTTC. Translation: CASSLVLARSPITNEQFF. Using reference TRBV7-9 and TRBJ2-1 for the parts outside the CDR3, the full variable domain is DTGVSQNPRHKITKRGQNVTFRCDPISEHNRLYWYRQTLGQGPEFLTYFQNEAQLEKSRLLSDRFSAERPKGSFSTLEIQRTEQGDSAMYLCASSLVLARSPITNEQFFGPGTRLTVL.

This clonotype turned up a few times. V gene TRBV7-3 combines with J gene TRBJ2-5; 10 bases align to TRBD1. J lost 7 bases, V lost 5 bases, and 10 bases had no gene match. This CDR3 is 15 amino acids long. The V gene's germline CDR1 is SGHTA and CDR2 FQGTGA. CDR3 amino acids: CASSPLGQGGGTQYF. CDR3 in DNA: TGTGCCAGCAGCCCCCTTGGACAGGGGGGAGGGACCCAGTACTTC. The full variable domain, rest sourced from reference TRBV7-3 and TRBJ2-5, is GAGVSQTPSNKVTEKGKYVELRCDPISGHTALYWYRQSLGQGPEFLIYFQGTGAADDSGLPNDRFFAVRPEGSVSTLKIQRTERGDSAVYLCASSPLGQGGGTQYFGPGTRLLVL.

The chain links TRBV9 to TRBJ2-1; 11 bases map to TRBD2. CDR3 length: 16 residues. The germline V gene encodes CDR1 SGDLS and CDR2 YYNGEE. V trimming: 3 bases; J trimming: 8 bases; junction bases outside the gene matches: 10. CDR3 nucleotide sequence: TGTGCCAGCAGCGCTAGCGGGGGGCTCGCCGGTGATGAGCAGTTCTTC. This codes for CASSASGGLAGDEQFF.

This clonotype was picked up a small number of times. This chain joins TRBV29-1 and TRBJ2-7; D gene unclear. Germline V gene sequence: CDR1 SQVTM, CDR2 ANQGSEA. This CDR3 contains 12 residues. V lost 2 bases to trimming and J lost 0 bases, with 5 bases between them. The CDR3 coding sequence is TGCAGCGTTGAATTGTACTCCTACGAGCAGTACTTC. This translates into CSVELYSYEQYF.

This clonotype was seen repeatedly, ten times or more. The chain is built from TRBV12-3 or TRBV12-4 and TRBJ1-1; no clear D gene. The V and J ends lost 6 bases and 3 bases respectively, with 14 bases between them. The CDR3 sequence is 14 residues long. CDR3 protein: CASRPHKEHTEAFF. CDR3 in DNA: TGTGCCAGCAGACCACACAAGGAGCACACTGAAGCTTTCTTT.

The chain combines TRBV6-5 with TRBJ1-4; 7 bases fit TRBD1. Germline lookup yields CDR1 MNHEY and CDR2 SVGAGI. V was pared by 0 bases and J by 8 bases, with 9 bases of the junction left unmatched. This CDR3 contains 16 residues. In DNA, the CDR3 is TGTGCCAGCAGTTACTCGTTCGACAGGGAGAGGGAAAAACTGTTTTTT. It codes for CASSYSFDREREKLFF.

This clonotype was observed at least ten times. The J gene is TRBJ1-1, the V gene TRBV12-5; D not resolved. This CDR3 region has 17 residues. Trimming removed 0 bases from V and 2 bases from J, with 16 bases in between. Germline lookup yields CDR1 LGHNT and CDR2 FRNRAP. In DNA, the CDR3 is TGTGCTAGTGGTTTGGTACATGGGTCGGGGATTAACACTGAAGCTTTCTTT. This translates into CASGLVHGSGINTEAFF.

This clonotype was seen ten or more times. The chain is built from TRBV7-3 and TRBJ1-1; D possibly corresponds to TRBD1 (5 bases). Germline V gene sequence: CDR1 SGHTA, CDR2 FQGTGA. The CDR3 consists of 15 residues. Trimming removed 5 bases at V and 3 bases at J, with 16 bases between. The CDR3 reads CASSVTGGPYTEAFF. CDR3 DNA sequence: TGTGCCAGCAGCGTTACAGGCGGGCCCTACACTGAAGCTTTCTTT.

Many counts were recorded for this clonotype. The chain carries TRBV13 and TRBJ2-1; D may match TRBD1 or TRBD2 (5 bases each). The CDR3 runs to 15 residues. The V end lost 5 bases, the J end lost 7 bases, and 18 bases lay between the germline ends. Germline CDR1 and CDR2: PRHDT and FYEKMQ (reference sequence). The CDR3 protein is CASSPGAGVGNEQFF. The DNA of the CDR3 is TGTGCCAGCAGCCCCGGGGCCGGGGTGGGGAATGAGCAGTTCTTC.

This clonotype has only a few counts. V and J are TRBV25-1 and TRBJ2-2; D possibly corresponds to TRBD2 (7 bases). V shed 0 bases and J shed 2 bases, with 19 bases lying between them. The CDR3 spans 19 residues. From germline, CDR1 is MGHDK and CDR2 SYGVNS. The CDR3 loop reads CASSEYRGHGRANTGELFF. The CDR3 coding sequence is TGTGCCAGCAGTGAATATAGGGGACATGGGAGGGCCAACACCGGGGAGCTGTTTTTT.

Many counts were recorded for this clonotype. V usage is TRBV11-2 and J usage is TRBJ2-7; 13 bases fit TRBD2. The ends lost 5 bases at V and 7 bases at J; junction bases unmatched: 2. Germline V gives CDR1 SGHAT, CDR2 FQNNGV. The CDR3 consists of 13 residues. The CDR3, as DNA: TGTGCCAGCAGCCCGGGACTAGCGGGGGAGCAGTACTTC. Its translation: CASSPGLAGEQYF.

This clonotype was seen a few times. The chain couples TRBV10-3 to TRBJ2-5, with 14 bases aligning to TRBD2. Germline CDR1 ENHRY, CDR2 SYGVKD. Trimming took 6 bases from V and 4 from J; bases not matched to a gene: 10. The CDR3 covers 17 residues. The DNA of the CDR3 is TGTGCCATCAGCTCTAAGACTAGCGGGGGGGCCGGAGAGACCCAGTACTTC. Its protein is CAISSKTSGGAGETQYF.

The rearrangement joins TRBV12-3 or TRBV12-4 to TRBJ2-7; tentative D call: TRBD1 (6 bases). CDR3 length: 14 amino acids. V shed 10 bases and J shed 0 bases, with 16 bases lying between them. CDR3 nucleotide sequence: TGTGCCACCTCCCGGAACAGGGACTCCTACGAGCAGTACTTC. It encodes CATSRNRDSYEQYF.

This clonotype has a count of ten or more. CDR3 region: CSVEDQHEAFF. DNA for the CDR3: TGCAGCGTTGAAGATCAACACGAAGCTTTCTTT. The chain couples TRBV29-1 to TRBJ1-1; D ambiguous. Germline CDR1 SQVTM, CDR2 ANQGSEA. CDR3 length equals 11 residues. V lost 0 bases to trimming and J lost 8 bases, with 7 bases between them.

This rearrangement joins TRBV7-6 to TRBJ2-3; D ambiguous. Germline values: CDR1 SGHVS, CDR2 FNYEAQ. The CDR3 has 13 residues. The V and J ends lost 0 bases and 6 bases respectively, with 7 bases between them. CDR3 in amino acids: CASSLAFADTQYF. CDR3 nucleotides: TGTGCCAGCAGCTTAGCGTTTGCGGATACGCAGTATTTT.